A selection of T cell receptor beta chains follows, all from one sample in a study of spatial heterogeneity in lung cancer. TCRdb independently ran MiXCR on the 5' RACE reads; one entry per CDR3 protein. The repertoire holds 72,000 or so distinct CDR3 sequences, with roughly 8.9% as singletons. Sequences were derived from PBMCs, sampled at follow-up. The receptors derive from a female donor with early-stage non-small cell lung cancer. Each CDR3 is given without its conserved first and last residue.

J gene	V gene	CDR3 protein
TRBJ2-1	TRBV5-4	ASSFDRYNEQF
TRBJ1-2	TRBV20-1	SARRDSFGYT
TRBJ2-3	TRBV29-1	RHPKASTDTQY
TRBJ2-1	TRBV30	AWSIHRDSSYNEQF
TRBJ2-1	TRBV20-1	SAPLYYNEQF
TRBJ1-1	TRBV7-2	ASSRRQGANTEAF
TRBJ2-1	TRBV7-9	ASSLEAGGPHEQF
TRBJ1-3	TRBV20-1	SASDSTSGNTIY
TRBJ2-3	TRBV7-3	ASSLLLGDTQY
TRBJ2-2	TRBV28	ASRSQGAPGGELF